Listed below are T cell receptor beta chains from one sample, sequenced in a study of blood T cell repertoires in COVID-19. Using immunoSEQ multiplex PCR, the repertoire was profiled, and TCRdb retains in-frame clones only, with some absent. Here the sample spans under 45,000 clones, around 80% being singletons. Specimen: peripheral blood. These receptors came from a woman over 75 with active or convalescent COVID-19. Each CDR3 is given with its conserved first and last residue. A D gene is named only where the DNA matches it firmly.

D gene	J gene	V gene	CDR3 protein
TRBD1	TRBJ2-7	TRBV29-1	CSGGQSSYEQYF
TRBD1	TRBJ1-2	TRBV28	CASSLRDSLDF
.	TRBJ1-1	TRBV6-6	CASGPREAFF
.	TRBJ1-1	TRBV18	CASCGGLNTEAFF
.	TRBJ2-7	TRBV2	CASRGDNSYEQYF
.	TRBJ1-6	TRBV7-9	CASSLLNSPLHF
.	TRBJ1-1	TRBV9	CASSVSGQPRTGTEAFF
.	TRBJ1-1	TRBV28	CASSLTGGVGEAFF
.	TRBJ2-2	TRBV2	CASSPGGTAGELFF
.	TRBJ2-1	TRBV5-8	CASSLMGINEQFF
.	TRBJ1-2	TRBV28	CASSLERANYGYTF
.	TRBJ2-3	TRBV6-5	CASKGLSSDTQYF
.	TRBJ1-1	TRBV3-1/TRBV3-2	CASSQNRDSEAFF
TRBD2	TRBJ2-2	TRBV4-1	CPTSRLAENTGELFF
.	TRBJ2-1	TRBV28	CASMVGAWRGEQFF
.	TRBJ1-2	TRBV7-2	CASSFQGTQGGYTF
.	TRBJ1-5	TRBV6-5	CASRDTGSSSQPQHF
TRBD2	TRBJ2-3	TRBV5-1	CASSVAGEGPDTQYF
TRBD2	TRBJ2-7	TRBV7-6	CASSLGTSGMLQETSYEQYF
TRBD1	TRBJ2-7	TRBV7-2	CASSKGQGASGEQYF
.	TRBJ1-3	TRBV15	CATSRASSGNTIYF
.	TRBJ2-5	TRBV14	CASSQGGETQYF
TRBD1	TRBJ2-5	TRBV5-1	CASSWSRQGTKRTQYF
TRBD1	TRBJ2-7	TRBV9	CASSPPGQGMGHEQYF
TRBD1	TRBJ1-4	TRBV5-1	CASSLDRAGEKLFF
.	TRBJ1-2	TRBV28	CASSLGGNGYTF
.	TRBJ1-1	TRBV19	CAARPGISGNTEAFF
TRBD2	TRBJ2-3	TRBV13	CASSSRSGRAFNTDTQYF
.	TRBJ2-7	TRBV6-6	CASGGVSYEQYF
TRBD1	TRBJ1-4	TRBV3-1/TRBV3-2	CASSQDWGNTGGVEKLFF
.	TRBJ1-1	TRBV9	CASKILEGRKVSIGEAFF
TRBD1	TRBJ1-3	TRBV28	CASSLDRGGNTIYF
.	TRBJ1-3	TRBV7-8	CASSLGTGHSGNTIYF
.	TRBJ1-3	TRBV7-3	CASSLQVGSGNTIYF
.	TRBJ1-3	TRBV28	CASKQGHGNTIYF
.	TRBJ2-5	TRBV6-5	CASSYTRKETQYF
TRBD1	TRBJ1-2	TRBV5-1	CASSSTSGGYGYTF
TRBD1	TRBJ2-1	TRBV7-6	CASSLTGGFYNEQFF
TRBD1	TRBJ2-2	TRBV6-5	CASSQTGLSGELFF
TRBD1	TRBJ1-1	TRBV5-1	CASRPTGQGGTEAFF
TRBD2	TRBJ2-1	TRBV3-1/TRBV3-2	CASNSGRAREQFF
.	TRBJ2-7	TRBV28	CASSLAVRVVSYEQYF
.	TRBJ2-3	TRBV6-1	CASSEIGRGRTDTQYF
TRBD2	TRBJ2-7	TRBV30	CAWSVGGSTYEQYF
TRBD2	TRBJ2-1	TRBV7-2	CASSSTSGRPNEQFF
TRBD1	TRBJ1-2	TRBV28	CASRLLQGNYGYTF
.	TRBJ1-3	TRBV28	CASSSLTGSGNTIYF